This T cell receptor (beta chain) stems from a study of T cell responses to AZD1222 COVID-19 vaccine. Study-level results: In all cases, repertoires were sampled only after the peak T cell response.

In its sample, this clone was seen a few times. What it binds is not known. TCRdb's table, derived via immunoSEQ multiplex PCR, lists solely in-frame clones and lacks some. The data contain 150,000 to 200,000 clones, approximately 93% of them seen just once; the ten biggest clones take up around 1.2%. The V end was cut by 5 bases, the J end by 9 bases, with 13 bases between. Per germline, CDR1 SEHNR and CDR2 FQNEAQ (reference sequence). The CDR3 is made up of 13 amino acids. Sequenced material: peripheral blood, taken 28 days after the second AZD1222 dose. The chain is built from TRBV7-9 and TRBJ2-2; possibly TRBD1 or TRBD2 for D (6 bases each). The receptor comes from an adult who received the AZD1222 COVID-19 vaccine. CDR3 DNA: TGTGCCAGCAGCCCGTGGGGGGACAGGGAGCTGTTTTTT. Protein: CASSPWGDRELFF.